This paragraph covers one TCR beta chain sequence. The clone's antigen remains unknown. No base qualities exist here, and no much larger clone lies one base off it. A MiSeq instrument was used for deep resolution sequencing, which targeted depths ranging from 1 in 1 million up to 1 in 200,000 T cells, with coverage averaging 10x for each clonotype. The immunoSEQ hsTCRB Kit was used to generate TCR beta libraries. The authors' analysis ran thus. ImmunoSEQ Data Assistant and ImmunoSEQ Analyzer were used for data analysis, and V, D and J genes were assigned according to IMGT definitions. Clonality was computed as one minus normalized Shannon entropy of productive rearrangement frequencies, ranging from 0 to 1. Public clonotype analysis was restricted to overrepresented clonotypes comprising at least 0.05% of each patient's repertoire. Some twelve repertoires from age-matched healthy donors, obtained from immuneACCESS, served as clonality controls. This is the immuneACCESS table as TCRdb keeps it, with only in-frame sequences that have V and J called. A part of the clones is gone; compared with another copy, unresolved V genes explain less than half, and the rest is unexplained. D and trimming come from the DNA, and the V and J calls and clone size come from that table. This sample holds over 100,000 clones; approximately 85% were observed only once. The ten largest clonotypes hold roughly 1.9% of the sample.

The label giving this sample's time point can be read as: approximately 2 years on ibrutinib. For TCR beta library preparation, approximately 2 micrograms of genomic DNA were isolated from cryopreserved PBMCs. Longitudinal blood samples from CLL patients on ibrutinib monotherapy were analyzed using high-throughput TCR beta sequencing. The patients were enrolled in a single-center, open-label phase 2 trial of ibrutinib monotherapy. The sample originates from a study of cytotoxic CD8 clonotypes in ibrutinib-treated CLL (dated by TCRdb to the early 2020s). Study-level background: The cohort had 11 to 12 relapsed/refractory and around 15 treatment-naive patients; about 17 were IGHV unmutated. Responses were partial in 24 patients and complete in 2; after median about 70 months follow-up, approximately 15 stayed in remission and about twelve progressed. Samples at response were collected after a median of roughly twelve months of treatment, with a range of about 6 to 40 months. An average of around 250,000 productive templates and approximately 90,000 productive rearrangements was obtained per sample. Longitudinal samples were available for about 30% of the roughly 86 trial participants. Cryopreserved peripheral blood mononuclear cells were obtained before treatment, at response, and at either sustained remission or disease progression. Patients were still on ibrutinib when every remission and progressive disease sample was collected.

Broad study findings and their caveats: Public clonotypes were rare and either contracted or stayed stable during treatment, and the rise in clonality at ibrutinib response reflected the expansion of private clonotypes. Baseline clonality exceeded that of age-matched healthy donors and correlated strongly with circulating CD8+ T-cell counts. Sampling times were not matched between patients in sustained remission and patients whose disease was progressing, and lymph node repertoires were not examined. At ibrutinib response clonality went up, during sustained remission it held steady, and at progression it dropped back toward baseline.

CDR1 and CDR2 are drawn from the germline V gene: LGHNA, YNFKEQ. The V end loses 0 bases and the J end loses 0 bases, and a stretch of 7 bases separates them. Reading from cysteine to phenylalanine, the CDR3 counts 15 amino acids. Only the CDR3 DNA stays, 45 bases, in frame from base 1. In this chain, TRBV4-2 is recombined with TRBJ2-3; a confident D gene designation cannot be given. This receptor was taken from a human donor with chronic lymphocytic leukemia. The sequencing here drew on PBMCs, taken after 24 months of ibrutinib treatment. The bases read TGTGCCAGCAGCCAAGACTGGCGGAGCACAGATACGCAGTATTTT. It translates as CASSQDWRSTDTQYF.